This T cell receptor beta chain was sequenced in a study of T cell responses to AZD1222 COVID-19 vaccine. The CDR3 extends over 14 amino acids. With 1 base removed from V and 4 bases from J, the gap between germline ends came to 11 bases. From germline, CDR1 is LGHNA and CDR2 YNFKEQ. Only in-frame clones appear in the TCRdb table, and some are missing; sequencing was by immunoSEQ multiplex PCR. Of 150,000 to 200,000 clones listed, roughly 94% are singletons. Sample: peripheral blood, taken on day 0 of AZD1222 vaccination. The sequence was obtained from an adult in good health. The J gene is TRBJ2-7, the V gene TRBV4-2; D is uncertain. The CDR3 is CASSQVTERYEQYF. The CDR3 DNA reads TGTGCCAGCAGCCAAGTGACGGAGCGATACGAGCAGTACTTC.